This TCR beta chain was sequenced during a study of T-cell reconstitution after alpha-beta-depleted transplantation in children. Points from the study as a whole: At day 60, the high TCRbeta diversity found in some patients originated from recipient T cells and thymic progenitors that had survived. Reports say that about two months after transplant, the alpha-beta T cells came out of several hundred graft clones that had expanded. A year post-transplant, T-cell counts and diversity derived mostly from newly produced T cells.

During its preparation, the TCRbeta library received unique molecular identifiers. One entry per CDR3 protein results from TCRdb running MiXCR on the PCR reads. The sample records some 300,000 distinct CDR3 sequences, roughly a tenth being singletons. V lost 6 bases to trimming and J lost 6 bases; unmatched junction nucleotides: 5. Germline CDR1 and CDR2: MDHEN and SYDVKM. The CDR3 contains 13 residues. This clonotype was recorded at least ten times. Its antigen is undetermined. Sample: PBMCs, taken before TCRalphabeta/CD19-depleted stem cell transplant. This chain connects TRBV28 to TRBJ2-5; 9 bases are shared with TRBD1. The TCR sequence derives from a boy in the first two years of life with acute myeloid leukemia, due to receive a stem cell transplant. CDR3 coding DNA: TGTGCCAGCAGGCAGGGACAGGGAAAGACCCAGTACTTC. Its translation: CASRQGQGKTQYF.